These 16 T cell receptor beta chains came from one sample sequenced in a study of breast tumors, draining lymph nodes, adjacent tissues. TCRdb re-called the multiplex PCR reads with MiXCR, one entry per CDR3 protein. The profile shows 150,000 to 200,000 distinct CDR3 sequences, about 30% of them singletons. Breast cancer patients provided tissue from their axillary draining lymph nodes. Sequencing was done on a sample of axillary lymph node tissue. The receptors shown here come from a female donor with breast cancer. Some clones in this sample may be carry-over from other donors' samples.

The CDR3 nucleotides are TGTGCCAGCAGCGTAGCCATCCCCGGGTTAGGGTTAGATTACACTGAAGCTTTCTTT. Translation: CASSVAIPGLGLDYTEAFF. The gene calls are TRBV9 and TRBJ1-1, with unresolved D. CDR1 is SGDLS and CDR2 is YYNGEE in the germline V gene. The V gene lost 0 bases and the J gene lost 3 bases, with 24 bases spanning the gap. The CDR3 is 19 residues long.

V gene TRBV7-3 combines with J gene TRBJ2-2; the match to TRBD2 covers 16 bases. The CDR3 sequence is 18 residues long. With V trimmed by 5 bases and J by 1 base, 4 bases remained unmatched. Germline V gene data show CDR1 as SGHTA and CDR2 as FQGTGA. The CDR3 DNA is TGTGCCAGCAGCCAAGGGACTAGCGGGAGGGAGAACACCGGGGAGCTGTTTTTT. This sequence encodes CASSQGTSGRENTGELFF.

The chain links TRBV20-1 to TRBJ1-6; 8 bases match TRBD1. Trimming at V came to 6 bases and at J to 7 bases, leaving 11 bases not matched to a gene. The germline V gene encodes CDR1 DFQATT and CDR2 SNEGSKA (reference sequence). There are 15 residues in the CDR3. In DNA, the CDR3 is TGCAGTGCCATGGACAGGGACAGTCGCAATTCACCCCTCCACTTT. Translation: CSAMDRDSRNSPLHF.

In regard to this clonotype: A much larger clonotype is one base distant, so this may be a read error. V and J are TRBV5-1 and TRBJ2-5; no firm D call. This CDR3 is 15 amino acids long. V gave up 5 bases and J gave up 5 bases, with 19 bases separating them. Germline values: CDR1 SGHRS, CDR2 YFSETQ. The CDR3 bases are TGCGCCAGCAGGGCCAGCGCCCACTCCCACGAGACCCAGTACTTC. Amino acid sequence: CASRASAHSHETQYF.

This clonotype was detected many times. The chain is built from TRBV7-9 and TRBJ2-7; 12 bases match TRBD2. The V segment lost 0 bases and the J segment 4 bases; nucleotides outside the gene matches: 4. The germline CDR1 and CDR2 sequences are SEHNR and FQNEAQ (reference sequence). The CDR3 totals 16 residues. CDR3 loop: CASSLARLAGAYEQYF. The CDR3 DNA is TGTGCCAGCAGCTTAGCGCGACTAGCGGGGGCTTACGAGCAGTACTTC.

Concerning this clonotype: One base away lies a much larger clone, so this may be a sequencing read error. The chain joins TRBV9 to TRBJ2-7; 8 bases agree with TRBD2. This CDR3 contains 14 residues. Germline V lookup: CDR1 SGDLS, CDR2 YYNGEE. CDR3 loop: CASSEGAGVYEQSF. The CDR3, as DNA: TGTGCCAGCAGCGAGGGAGCGGGAGTCTACGAGCAGTCCTTC.

Many counts were recorded for this clonotype. V gene TRBV30 combines with J gene TRBJ2-7; no definite D call. This CDR3 has 14 amino acids. Between the trimmed V and J ends, which lost 1 base and 3 bases, there was a span of 13 bases. The germline V gene has CDR1 GTSNPN and CDR2 SVGIG (reference sequence). DNA of the CDR3: TGTGCCTGGAGTGGGGATATCCTATACTACGAGCAGTACTTC. This gives the protein CAWSGDILYYEQYF.

This clonotype was detected once. Germline is not matched at one junction end, which may reflect a read error. The rearrangement links TRBV20-1 to TRBJ2-5; 9 bases match TRBD1. The germline V gene has CDR1 DFQATT and CDR2 SNEGSKA (reference sequence). The CDR3 sequence is 11 residues long. The CDR3 reads CSQDRGEAQSF. The CDR3 nucleotides read TGCAGCCAAGACAGGGGGGAGGCCCAGTCCTTT.

The sample holds many counts of this clonotype. The genes are TRBV5-6 and TRBJ1-3, with D maybe TRBD1 (5 bases). The V end lost 4 bases, the J end lost 0 bases, and 11 bases lay between the germline ends. The CDR3 runs to 15 residues. Germline V gene sequence: CDR1 SGHDT, CDR2 YYEEEE. CDR3 coding DNA: TGTGCCAGCAGCGGGACTTTTAGCTCTGGAAACACCATATATTTT. Protein product: CASSGTFSSGNTIYF. Using reference TRBV5-6 and TRBJ1-3 for the parts outside the CDR3, the full variable domain is DAGVTQSPTHLIKTRGQQVTLRCSPKSGHDTVSWYQQALGQGPQFIFQYYEEEERQRGNFPDRFSGHQFPNYSSELNVNALLLGDSALYLCASSGTFSSGNTIYFGEGSWLTVV.

This clonotype was seen many times. The V and J genes are TRBV4-2 and TRBJ2-7; D is unresolved. The V gene's germline CDR1 is LGHNA and CDR2 YNFKEQ. The CDR3 length is 17 residues. V lost 1 base, J lost 2 bases, and 18 bases lay in between. The CDR3 nucleotides read TGTGCCAGCAGCCAAGGCCCGACTCGTTCCTGGACCTACGAGCAGTACTTC. Translated, it gives CASSQGPTRSWTYEQYF.

This clonotype was picked up many times. V gene TRBV27 combines with J gene TRBJ2-1; a possible D gene is TRBD2 (6 bases). This CDR3 is built from 15 residues. Trimming removed 6 bases at V and 0 bases at J, with 12 bases between. Per the germline V gene, CDR1 is MNHEY and CDR2 is SMNVEV (reference sequence). CDR3 in amino acids: CASRGTSSSYNEQFF. In DNA form, the CDR3 reads TGTGCCAGCAGGGGGACTTCCAGCTCCTACAATGAGCAGTTCTTC.

This clonotype was detected ten times or more. The chain has TRBV7-8 and TRBJ2-7, with D hard to call. The CDR3 consists of 15 residues. CDR1 and CDR2 from the germline V gene are SGHVS and FQNEAQ. Deletions cut 4 bases from V and 4 bases from J, with 17 bases between. The CDR3 DNA is TGTGCCAGCAGCTCACCCGCCAGCGTAGGTTACGAGCAGTACTTC. Protein: CASSSPASVGYEQYF.

The V gene is TRBV6-6, the J gene TRBJ1-1, with a tentative D call TRBD1 (6 bases). Germline-derived CDR1 and CDR2 are MNHNY and SVGAGI (reference sequence). The CDR3 sequence is 14 residues long. V was cut by 0 bases and J by 5 bases, with 10 bases left in between. CDR3 in amino acids: CASSYSGARTEAFF. DNA of the CDR3: TGTGCCAGCAGTTACTCGGGGGCGCGAACTGAAGCTTTCTTT.

This clonotype was recorded at least ten times. This chain joins TRBV5-1 and TRBJ1-2, with D possibly TRBD1 on 6 matching bases. Deletions cut 4 bases from V and 6 bases from J, with 16 bases between. There are 14 residues in the CDR3. Germline-derived CDR1 and CDR2 are SGHRS and YFSETQ. DNA of the CDR3: TGCGCCAGCAGCACTCAACCAGGGGATCATGGCTACACCTTC. Protein sequence: CASSTQPGDHGYTF.

The V and J genes are TRBV6-2 or TRBV6-3 and TRBJ2-2; the match to TRBD2 covers 11 bases. V shed 5 bases, J shed 8 bases, and the junction held 7 bases outside the gene matches. Germline V lookup: CDR1 MNHEY, CDR2 SVGEGT. CDR3 size: 15 residues. The CDR3 loop is CASSPGTSGRGELFF. In DNA form, the CDR3 reads TGTGCCAGCAGTCCCGGGACTAGCGGTAGGGGGGAGCTGTTTTTT.

Worth noting for this clonotype: Since no conserved phenylalanine or tryptophan closes the CDR3, a read error is the likely cause. No DNA is shown, since the ends of the CDR3 on it are uncertain; the CDR3 is the one TCRdb lists. J is TRBJ1-2 and V is TRBV20-1; no check of the table's D call, TRBD1, against the DNA was made. The CDR3 comprises 12 residues, both ends counted. The germline V gene has CDR1 DFQATT and CDR2 SNEGSKA (reference sequence). CDR3 amino acids: CSARPTGYGSTS.